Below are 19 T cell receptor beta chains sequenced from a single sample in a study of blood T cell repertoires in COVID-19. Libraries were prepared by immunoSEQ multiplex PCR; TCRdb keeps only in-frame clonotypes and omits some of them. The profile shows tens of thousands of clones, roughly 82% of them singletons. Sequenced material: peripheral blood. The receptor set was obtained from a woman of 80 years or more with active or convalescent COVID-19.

The CDR3, as DNA: TGCGCCAGCAGCCCAAGACGGGGGAATGGCTACACCTTC. Its protein product is CASSPRRGNGYTF. The chain has TRBV5-1 and TRBJ1-2; D might be TRBD1 (5 bases). Germline V lookup: CDR1 SGHRS, CDR2 YFSETQ. CDR3 length: 13 residues. V was trimmed by 4 bases and J by 6 bases, leaving 13 bases between them.

Here the CDR3 DNA reads TGTGCCAGTAGTACCACAGGGGTCTTGTCGACCCAGTACTTC. It codes for CASSTTGVLSTQYF. The rearrangement uses TRBV19 and TRBJ2-5, with 7 bases matching TRBD1. Germline loops: CDR1 LNHDA, CDR2 SQIVND (reference sequence). V lost 4 bases to trimming and J lost 7 bases; unmatched junction nucleotides: 9. CDR3 length equals 14 residues.

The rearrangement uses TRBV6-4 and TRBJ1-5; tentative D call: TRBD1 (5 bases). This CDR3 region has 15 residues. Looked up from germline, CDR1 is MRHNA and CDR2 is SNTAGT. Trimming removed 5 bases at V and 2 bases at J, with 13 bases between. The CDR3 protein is CASSQDGGGNQPQHF. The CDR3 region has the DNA TGTGCCAGCAGTCAAGACGGGGGGGGCAATCAGCCCCAGCATTTT.

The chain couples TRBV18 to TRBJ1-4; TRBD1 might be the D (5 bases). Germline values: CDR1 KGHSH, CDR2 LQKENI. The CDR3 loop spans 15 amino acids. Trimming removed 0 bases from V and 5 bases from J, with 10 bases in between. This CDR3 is CASSPPGAGNEKLFF. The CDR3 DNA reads TGTGCCAGCTCACCACCCGGGGCGGGGAATGAAAAACTGTTTTTT.

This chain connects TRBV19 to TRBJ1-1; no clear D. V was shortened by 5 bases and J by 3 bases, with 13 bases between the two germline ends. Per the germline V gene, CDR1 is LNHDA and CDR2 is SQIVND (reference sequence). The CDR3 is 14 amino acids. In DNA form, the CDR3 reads TGTGCCAGTAGTCCTAAGACTTATTACACTGAAGCTTTCTTT. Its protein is CASSPKTYYTEAFF.

CDR3 sequence reads: CASSLGGRGSEQFF. CDR3 nucleotide sequence: TGTGCCAGCAGCTTGGGTGGGAGAGGAAGTGAGCAGTTCTTC. The chain is built from TRBV5-6 and TRBJ2-1; a possible D gene is TRBD2 (5 bases). CDR1 SGHDT and CDR2 YYEEEE come from the germline V gene. The CDR3 is made up of 14 amino acids. Trimming pared 0 bases from V and 9 bases from J, leaving 13 bases between.

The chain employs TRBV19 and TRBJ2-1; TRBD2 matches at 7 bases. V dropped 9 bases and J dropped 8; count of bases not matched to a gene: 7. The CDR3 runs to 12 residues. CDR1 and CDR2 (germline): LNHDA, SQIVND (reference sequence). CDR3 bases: TGTGCCAGACCCCGACTAGCCTATGAGCAGTTCTTC. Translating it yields CARPRLAYEQFF. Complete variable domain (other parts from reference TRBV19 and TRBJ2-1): DGGITQSPKYLFRKEGQNVTLSCEQNLNHDAMYWYRQDPGQGLRLIYYSQIVNDFQKGDIAEGYSVSREKKESFPLTVTSAQKNPTAFYLCARPRLAYEQFFGPGTRLTVL.

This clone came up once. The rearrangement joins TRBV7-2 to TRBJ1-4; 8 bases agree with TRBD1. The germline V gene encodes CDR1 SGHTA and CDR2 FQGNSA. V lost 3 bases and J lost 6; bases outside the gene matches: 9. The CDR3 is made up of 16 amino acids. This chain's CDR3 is CASSLGPGGADEKLFF. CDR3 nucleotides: TGTGCCAGCAGCTTGGGGCCAGGGGGCGCAGATGAAAAACTGTTTTTT.

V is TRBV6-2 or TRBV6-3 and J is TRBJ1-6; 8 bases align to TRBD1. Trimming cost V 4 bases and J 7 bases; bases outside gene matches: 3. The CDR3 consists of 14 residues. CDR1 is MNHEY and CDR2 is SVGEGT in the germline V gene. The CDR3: CASSWGQENSPLHF. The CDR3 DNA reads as TGTGCCAGCAGTTGGGGACAGGAGAATTCACCCCTCCACTTT.

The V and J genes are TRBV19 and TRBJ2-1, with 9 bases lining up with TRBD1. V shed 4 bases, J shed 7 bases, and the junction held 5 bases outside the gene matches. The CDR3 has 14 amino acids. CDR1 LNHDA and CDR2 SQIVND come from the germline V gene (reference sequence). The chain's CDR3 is CASSTGTGNNEQFF. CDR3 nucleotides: TGTGCCAGTAGTACCGGGACAGGGAATAATGAGCAGTTCTTC.

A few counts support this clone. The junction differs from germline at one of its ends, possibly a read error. As DNA, the CDR3 is TGTGCTAGCAGCGCCGGGACAGGGCGCACCGGGGAGCTGTTTTTT. Its translation: CASSAGTGRTGELFF. The V gene is TRBV7-7, the J gene TRBJ2-2, with 9 positions matching TRBD1. Germline lookup yields CDR1 SSHAT and CDR2 FNYEAQ (reference sequence). The length of the CDR3 is 15 residues.

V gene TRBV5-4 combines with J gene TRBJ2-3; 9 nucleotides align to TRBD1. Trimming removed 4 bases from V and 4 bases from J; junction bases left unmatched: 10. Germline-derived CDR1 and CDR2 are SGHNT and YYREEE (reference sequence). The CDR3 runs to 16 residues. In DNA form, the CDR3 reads TGTGCCAGCAGCCCGTATGGGGGACAGGGATCAGATACGCAGTATTTT. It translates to CASSPYGGQGSDTQYF. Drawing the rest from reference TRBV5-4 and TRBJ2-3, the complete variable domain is ETGVTQSPTHLIKTRGQQVTLRCSSQSGHNTVSWYQQALGQGPQFIFQYYREEENGRGNFPPRFSGLQFPNYSSELNVNALELDDSALYLCASSPYGGQGSDTQYFGPGTRLTVL.

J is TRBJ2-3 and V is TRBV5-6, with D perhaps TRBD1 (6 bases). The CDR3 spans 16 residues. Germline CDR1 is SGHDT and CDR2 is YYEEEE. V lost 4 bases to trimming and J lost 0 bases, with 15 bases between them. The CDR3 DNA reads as TGTGCCAGCAGCAGCCAAGGACAGAGTAGCACAGATACGCAGTATTTT. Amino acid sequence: CASSSQGQSSTDTQYF. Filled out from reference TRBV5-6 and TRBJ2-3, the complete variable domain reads DAGVTQSPTHLIKTRGQQVTLRCSPKSGHDTVSWYQQALGQGPQFIFQYYEEEERQRGNFPDRFSGHQFPNYSSELNVNALLLGDSALYLCASSSQGQSSTDTQYFGPGTRLTVL.

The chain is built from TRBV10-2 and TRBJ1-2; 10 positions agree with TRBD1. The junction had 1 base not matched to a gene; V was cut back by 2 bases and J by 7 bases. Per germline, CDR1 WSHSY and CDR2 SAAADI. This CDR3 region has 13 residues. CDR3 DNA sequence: TGCGCCAGCAGTGAGGGGACAGGGGTTGGCTACACCTTC. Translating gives CASSEGTGVGYTF.

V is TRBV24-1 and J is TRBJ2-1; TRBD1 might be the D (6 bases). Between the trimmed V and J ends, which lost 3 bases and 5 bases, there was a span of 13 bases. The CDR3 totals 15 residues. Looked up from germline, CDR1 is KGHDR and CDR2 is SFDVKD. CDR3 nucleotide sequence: TGTGCCACCAGTGATCAGACAGGTGCTAACAATGAGCAGTTCTTC. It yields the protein CATSDQTGANNEQFF.

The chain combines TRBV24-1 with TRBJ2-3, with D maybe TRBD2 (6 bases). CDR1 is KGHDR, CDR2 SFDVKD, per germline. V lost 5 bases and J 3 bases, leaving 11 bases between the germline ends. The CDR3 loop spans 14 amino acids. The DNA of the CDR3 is TGTGCCACCAGTGCTGGCGGGGATACAGATACGCAGTATTTT. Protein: CATSAGGDTDTQYF.

DNA for the CDR3: TGTGCCAGCAGTAACAATATCCAGACCCAGTACTTC. Its protein product is CASSNNIQTQYF. The chain uses TRBV6-2 or TRBV6-3 and TRBJ2-5; D is ambiguous. Trimming left V 5 bases short and J 6 bases short, with 10 bases between. There are 12 residues in the CDR3. The germline gives CDR1 MNHEY, CDR2 SVGEGT.

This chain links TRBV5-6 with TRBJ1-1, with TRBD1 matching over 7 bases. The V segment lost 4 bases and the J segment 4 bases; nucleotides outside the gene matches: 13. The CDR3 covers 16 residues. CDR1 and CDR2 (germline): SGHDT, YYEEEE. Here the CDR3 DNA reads TGTGCCAGCAGCCCATCCCGGAGGGGGCGGGCCACTGAAGCTTTCTTT. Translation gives CASSPSRRGRATEAFF.

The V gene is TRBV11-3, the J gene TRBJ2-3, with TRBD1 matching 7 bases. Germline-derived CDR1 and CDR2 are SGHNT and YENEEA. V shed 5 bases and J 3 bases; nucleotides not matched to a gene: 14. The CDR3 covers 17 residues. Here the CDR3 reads CASSPRKGAIGTDTQYF. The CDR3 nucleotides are TGTGCCAGCAGCCCCCGCAAGGGGGCAATTGGGACAGATACGCAGTATTTT.